This T cell receptor (beta chain) was captured in a study of T cells in Graves' hyperthyroidism and ophthalmopathy. In making diagnoses, clinical symptoms, serum thyroxine and TRAb, thyroid ultrasound and orbital computed tomography were all used. Template material for amplifying TCR beta CDR3 regions consisted of RNA transcripts. Initially, a first-round RT-PCR of the TCR CDR3 employed the HTBI primer set. TCRdb passed the multiplex PCR reads through MiXCR, listing each CDR3 protein once. The sample contains 350,000 or so distinct CDR3 sequences, 15% to 20% of which appear only once. This clonotype was recorded at least ten times. The sequenced sample was blood. This clonotype was obtained from a woman in her thirties or forties with Graves' ophthalmopathy.

The CDR3 region has the DNA TGTGCCAGCAGCCAGGGGTCGGGACCTGGGGCCAAAAACATTCAGTACTTC. It yields the protein CASSQGSGPGAKNIQYF. This chain links TRBV11-2 with TRBJ2-4; TRBD1 might be the D (6 bases). This CDR3 contains 17 residues. V was cut by 5 bases and J by 1 base, with 18 bases left in between. Germline V gene lookup returns CDR1 SGHAT and CDR2 FQNNGV.